Shown below are 20 T cell receptor beta chains from a single sample sequenced in a study of shared clonotypes between healthy human individuals. It was CD45RO-negative cells, positively selected for CCR7, that made up naive CD8 cells, with terminally differentiated effector memory CD45RA+ cells excluded. Here immunoSEQ multiplex PCR was the method, and the copy in TCRdb shows in-frame clones only, minus some. The sample includes around 2,000,000 clones, less than 95% seen only once; the top ten take 1.2%. The sequenced sample was naive CD8+ T cells sorted from blood. The receptor set was obtained from a man aged 18 to 29 in good health.

The chain uses TRBV6-1 and TRBJ2-2, with D possibly matching TRBD2 (6 bases). CDR1 and CDR2 from the germline V gene are MNHNS and SASEGT. Trimming left V 2 bases short and J 3 bases short, with 16 bases between. This CDR3 spans 17 amino acids. The DNA of the CDR3 is TGTGCCAGCAGTGAACGTCCCCTAGCGACGTACACCGGGGAGCTGTTTTTT. Amino acids: CASSERPLATYTGELFF.

This rearrangement joins TRBV2 to TRBJ2-1; 8 bases fit TRBD2. CDR1 and CDR2 from the germline V gene are SNHLY and FYNNEI. The junction had 10 bases not matched to a gene; V was cut back by 0 bases and J by 9 bases. The CDR3 is 16 amino acids. The CDR3 protein is CASSEAGTSILVEQFF. CDR3 DNA sequence: TGTGCCAGCAGTGAAGCCGGGACTAGTATTTTAGTTGAGCAGTTCTTC.

The chain recombines TRBV6-1 with TRBJ2-7; D might be TRBD1 or TRBD2, each matching 6 bases. The CDR3 sequence is 11 residues long. The V and J ends lost 5 bases and 10 bases respectively, with 12 bases between them. The germline CDR1 and CDR2 sequences are MNHNS and SASEGT. The CDR3 sequence: CASSIAGHQYF. The CDR3 coding sequence is TGTGCCAGCAGTATTGCGGGACATCAGTACTTC.

This chain joins TRBV7-2 and TRBJ2-5, with a weak D call TRBD2 (5 bases). Trimming took off 5 bases at V and 2 bases at J, with 21 bases between the two ends. CDR1 is SGHTA, CDR2 FQGNSA, per germline. The CDR3 contains 17 residues. The CDR3 here is CASSPPVGVAAQETQYF. CDR3 nucleotide sequence: TGTGCCAGCAGCCCCCCGGTCGGGGTAGCAGCTCAAGAGACCCAGTACTTC.

This chain uses TRBV4-3 with TRBJ2-1, with D hard to call. The germline V gene encodes CDR1 LGHNA and CDR2 YSLEER. The CDR3 spans 14 residues. With 0 bases removed from V and 8 bases from J, the gap between germline ends came to 11 bases. The CDR3 loop reads CASSQEHSSHEQFF. In DNA, the CDR3 is TGCGCCAGCAGCCAAGAACATTCCAGCCATGAGCAGTTCTTC.

About this clone itself: The sample contains more than one DNA sequence encoding this CDR3. The chain uses TRBV30 and TRBJ1-1; D call uncertain. CDR1 is GTSNPN and CDR2 is SVGIG in the germline V gene (reference sequence). The V end was cut by 2 bases, the J end by 5 bases, with 6 bases between. The length of the CDR3 is 11 residues. DNA for the CDR3: TGTGCCTGGAGTTTAGGAACTGAAGCTTTCTTT. This sequence encodes CAWSLGTEAFF.

The gene calls are TRBV6-6 and TRBJ1-2; D is unclear. The V end was cut by 0 bases, the J end by 3 bases, with 8 bases between. CDR3 length equals 14 residues. Germline CDR1 MNHNY, CDR2 SVGAGI (reference sequence). The CDR3: CASSYSHGDYGYTF. The CDR3 region has the DNA TGTGCCAGCAGTTACTCCCACGGAGACTATGGCTACACCTTC.

The chain joins TRBV27 to TRBJ1-1, with D perhaps TRBD1 (5 bases). Trimming removed 1 base from V and 5 bases from J, with 17 bases in between. CDR1 is MNHEY and CDR2 is SMNVEV in the germline V gene (reference sequence). The CDR3 runs to 16 residues. The CDR3 sequence is CASSLLGVSGRTEAFF. The CDR3, as DNA: TGTGCCAGCAGTTTATTAGGGGTCTCCGGGAGAACTGAAGCTTTCTTT.

V gene TRBV28 combines with J gene TRBJ1-1, with 7 positions matching TRBD1. Germline V lookup: CDR1 MDHEN, CDR2 SYDVKM. V lost 1 base, J lost 3 bases, and 8 bases stayed unmatched. There are 16 residues in the CDR3. CDR3 DNA: TGTGCCAGCAGTTTATCCTCGACAGGGCCGGACACTGAAGCTTTCTTT. Its translation: CASSLSSTGPDTEAFF.

V and J are TRBV7-8 and TRBJ2-2, with 9 positions matching TRBD2. The CDR3 runs 18 residues. Trimming cost V 1 base and J 7 bases; bases outside gene matches: 13. The V gene's germline CDR1 is SGHVS and CDR2 FQNEAQ. CDR3 DNA: TGTGCCAGCAGCTTAGACGGCCTAGCGGGATTACAAAGCGGGGAGCTGTTTTTT. It specifies CASSLDGLAGLQSGELFF.

This clone showed up just once. The V gene is TRBV10-1, the J gene TRBJ2-5; perhaps TRBD1 as D (6 bases). V was trimmed by 0 bases and J by 4 bases, leaving 9 bases between them. The CDR3 is made up of 14 amino acids. The germline V gene encodes CDR1 WNHNN and CDR2 SYGVQD (reference sequence). CDR3 in amino acids: CASSESGHLETQYF. The CDR3 DNA reads TGCGCCAGCAGTGAGTCGGGACACTTAGAGACCCAGTACTTC.

This clone was recorded only once. This chain connects TRBV9 to TRBJ2-1; the match to TRBD2 covers 9 bases. V was pared by 3 bases and J by 8 bases, with 12 bases of the junction left unmatched. Germline-derived CDR1 and CDR2 are SGDLS and YYNGEE. The CDR3 spans 16 residues. The CDR3 nucleotides are TGTGCCAGCAGCGGTCCCGGGACTAGCCCCATGGATGAGCAGTTCTTC. Amino acid sequence: CASSGPGTSPMDEQFF.

The CDR3 bases are TGTGCCAGCAGCCTTGCCGCCGGACAGGGTCATTGGGAGCTGTTTTTT. Translating it yields CASSLAAGQGHWELFF. The V gene is TRBV16, the J gene TRBJ2-2; 8 bases map to TRBD1. From germline, CDR1 is KGHSY and CDR2 FQNENV. J lost 9 bases, V lost 4 bases, and 13 bases had no gene match. The CDR3 extends over 16 amino acids.

This sequence joins TRBV19 and TRBJ1-1; 7 positions agree with TRBD1. Germline V gene data show CDR1 as LNHDA and CDR2 as SQIVND (reference sequence). This CDR3 contains 17 residues. Germline trimming cut 0 bases from V and 0 bases from J; bases unmatched to any gene: 7. In nucleotides, the CDR3 is TGTGCCAGTAGTATAGATCTCCGACAGGGACTGAACACTGAAGCTTTCTTT. Its translation: CASSIDLRQGLNTEAFF. The full variable domain, completed using reference TRBV19 and TRBJ1-1, is DGGITQSPKYLFRKEGQNVTLSCEQNLNHDAMYWYRQDPGQGLRLIYYSQIVNDFQKGDIAEGYSVSREKKESFPLTVTSAQKNPTAFYLCASSIDLRQGLNTEAFFGQGTRLTVV.

The rearrangement joins TRBV5-4 to TRBJ2-6; unclear D gene. The germline V gene has CDR1 SGHNT and CDR2 YYREEE (reference sequence). Between the trimmed V and J ends, which lost 7 bases and 2 bases, there was a span of 16 bases. CDR3 length equals 16 residues. CDR3 sequence reads: CASGLVGSTGANVLTF. CDR3 DNA: TGTGCCAGCGGCCTGGTGGGTAGTACTGGGGCCAACGTCCTGACTTTC.

The V gene is TRBV7-9, the J gene TRBJ2-7; 7 positions match TRBD2. The trim removed 1 base at V and 6 bases at J, leaving 6 bases unmatched. This CDR3 has 14 amino acids. Germline CDR1 SEHNR, CDR2 FQNEAQ (reference sequence). The CDR3 loop is CASSLVAGVVEQYF. CDR3 DNA: TGTGCCAGCAGCTTAGTCGCGGGAGTTGTCGAGCAGTACTTC.

The rearrangement joins TRBV5-5 to TRBJ1-4, with 7 positions matching TRBD1. V lost 0 bases and J lost 8; bases outside the gene matches: 13. Germline-derived CDR1 and CDR2 are SGHKS and YYEKEE (reference sequence). The length of the CDR3 is 17 residues. For the CDR3, the DNA is TGTGCCAGCAGCTTGGATGACAGGGAGGGTCTAGTAGAAAAACTGTTTTTT. Amino acid sequence: CASSLDDREGLVEKLFF.

The chain joins TRBV2 to TRBJ1-6; 10 nucleotides match TRBD1. This CDR3 is 15 amino acids long. Per the germline V gene, CDR1 is SNHLY and CDR2 is FYNNEI. V lost 3 bases, J lost 8 bases, and 4 bases stayed unmatched. This CDR3 reads CASSERDRGHSPLHF. Here the CDR3 DNA reads TGTGCCAGCAGTGAGAGGGACAGGGGACATTCACCCCTCCACTTT. Full variable domain (remainder filled in from reference TRBV2 and TRBJ1-6): EPEVTQTPSHQVTQMGQEVILRCVPISNHLYFYWYRQILGQKVEFLVSFYNNEISEKSEIFDDQFSVERPDGSNFTLKIRSTKLEDSAMYFCASSERDRGHSPLHFGNGTRLTVT.

This clone was detected once. The rearrangement links TRBV5-6 to TRBJ2-5; unclear D gene. The ends were cut back, 6 bases at V and 2 bases at J, with 14 bases in the middle. The germline V gene encodes CDR1 SGHDT and CDR2 YYEEEE. The CDR3 consists of 14 residues. The CDR3 protein is CASTPDPGQETQYF. CDR3 DNA sequence: TGTGCCAGCACCCCCGACCCCGGACAAGAGACCCAGTACTTC.

The chain carries TRBV4-3 and TRBJ2-3, with 9 bases identical to TRBD2. The CDR3 extends over 17 amino acids. CDR1 and CDR2 from the germline V gene are LGHNA and YSLEER. V shed 2 bases, J shed 2 bases, and the junction held 8 bases outside the gene matches. As DNA, the CDR3 is TGCGCCAGCAGCCAAAGGCTCCGACTAGCGGTCACAGATACGCAGTATTTT. Protein product: CASSQRLRLAVTDTQYF.